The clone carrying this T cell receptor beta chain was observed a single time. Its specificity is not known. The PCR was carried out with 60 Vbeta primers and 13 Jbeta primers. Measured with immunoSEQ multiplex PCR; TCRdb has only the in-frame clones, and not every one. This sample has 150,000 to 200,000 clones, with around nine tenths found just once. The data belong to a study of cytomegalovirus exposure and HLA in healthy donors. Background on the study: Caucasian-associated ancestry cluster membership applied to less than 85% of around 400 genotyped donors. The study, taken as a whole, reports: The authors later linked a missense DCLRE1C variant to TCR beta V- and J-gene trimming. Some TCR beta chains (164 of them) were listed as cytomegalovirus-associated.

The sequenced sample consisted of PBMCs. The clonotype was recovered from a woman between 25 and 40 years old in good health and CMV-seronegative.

CDR3 bases: TGCGCCAGCAGTGAGTGGCTAGCGGGCGCTCAAGAGACCCAGTACTTC. It encodes CASSEWLAGAQETQYF. This chain joins TRBV10-2 and TRBJ2-5, with 8 nucleotides matching TRBD2. CDR3 size: 16 residues. J lost 2 bases, V lost 1 base, and 6 bases had no gene match. CDR1 is WSHSY and CDR2 is SAAADI in the germline V gene.